This TCR beta chain was recorded in a study of T-cell memory formation after mild COVID-19. CDR1 and CDR2 from the germline V gene are LGHDT and YNNKEL (reference sequence). CDR3 size: 13 residues. V was clipped by 4 bases and J by 4 bases, with 7 bases between them. TCRdb passed the 5' RACE reads through MiXCR, listing each CDR3 protein once. Of about 13,000 distinct CDR3 sequences in the sample, roughly 16% were seen once. The sequence was obtained from a man younger than 35 who had mild COVID-19 (a few samples of this study predate the infection). Cell type and time point are not known. Sequenced material: PBMCs or a T cell subset sorted from them (not recorded which). J is TRBJ2-2 and V is TRBV3-1, with D hard to call. The CDR3 region has the DNA TGTGCCAGCAGCCCCCGAGGCACCGGGGAGCTGTTTTTT. Amino acid sequence: CASSPRGTGELFF.